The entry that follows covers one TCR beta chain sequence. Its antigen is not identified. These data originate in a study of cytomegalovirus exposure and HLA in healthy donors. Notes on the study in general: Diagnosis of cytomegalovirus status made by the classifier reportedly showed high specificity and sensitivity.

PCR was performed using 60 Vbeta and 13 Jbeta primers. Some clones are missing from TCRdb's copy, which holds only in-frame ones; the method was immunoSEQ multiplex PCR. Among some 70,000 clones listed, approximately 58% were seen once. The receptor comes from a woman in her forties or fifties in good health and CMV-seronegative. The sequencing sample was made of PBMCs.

This CDR3 reads CASSLGGGPSGEQFF. As DNA, the CDR3 is TGCGCCAGCAGCTTGGGGGGAGGGCCCTCGGGGGAGCAGTTCTTC. This chain joins TRBV5-1 and TRBJ2-1; 7 positions agree with TRBD2. Germline lookup yields CDR1 SGHRS and CDR2 YFSETQ. V was clipped by 0 bases and J by 10 bases; unmatched bases: 10. CDR3 length: 15 amino acids.